This T cell receptor (beta chain) was retrieved from a study of shared clonotypes between healthy human individuals. Study-level points and caveats: Among donors, sharing of clonotypes was expected to be affected by sequencing depth. It was only blood that was sampled, and tissue repertoires likely differ.

CDR3 length: 15 amino acids. With V trimmed by 4 bases and J by 2 bases, 3 bases remained unmatched. Germline loops: CDR1 MNHNY, CDR2 SVGAGI (reference sequence). Notes on this clone: Antigen specificity is unknown.

The study drew its donors from healthy HIV-negative adults without recent acute infections or vaccinations. Caucasian adults living in Nashville, Tennessee, provided all samples. The repertoire was sequenced with immunoSEQ multiplex PCR; TCRdb's copy has only in-frame clones and lacks some. This sample carries approximately 2.5 million clones, 80% to 95% of them seen once, and the ten largest clones take 0.36%. The chain is built from TRBV6-6 and TRBJ2-1, with 9 bases that match TRBD2. The receptor was derived from a young man in good health. Some clones in this sample may be carry-over from other donors' samples. Specimen: naive CD4+ T cells from PBMCs. Subset specified: CD45RA+ positively selected. CDR3 sequence: CASSLPSGTYNEQFF. The CDR3 coding sequence is TGTGCCAGCAGTTTACCTAGCGGGACCTACAATGAGCAGTTCTTC.